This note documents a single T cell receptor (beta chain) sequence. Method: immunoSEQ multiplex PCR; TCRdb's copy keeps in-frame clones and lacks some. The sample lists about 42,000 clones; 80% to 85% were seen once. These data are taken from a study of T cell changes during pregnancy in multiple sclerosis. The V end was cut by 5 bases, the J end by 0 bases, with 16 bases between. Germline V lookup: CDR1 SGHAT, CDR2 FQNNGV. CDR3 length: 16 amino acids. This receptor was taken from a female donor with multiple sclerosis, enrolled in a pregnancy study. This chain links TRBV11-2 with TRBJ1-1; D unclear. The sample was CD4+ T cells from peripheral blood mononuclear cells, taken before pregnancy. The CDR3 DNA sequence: TGTGCCAGCAGCCCTGGCGGAGTTTATATGAACACTGAAGCTTTCTTT. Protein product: CASSPGGVYMNTEAFF.